This T cell receptor beta chain was observed in a study of T cell responses to AZD1222 COVID-19 vaccine. Overall study findings and caveats: Reportedly, nearly half of unique spike TCRs recognized epitopes outside B.1.351/B.1.1.7 mutations.

With regard to this clone: What it recognizes is unknown. This CDR3 is also generated by other DNA sequences in the sample.

Measured with immunoSEQ multiplex PCR; TCRdb has only the in-frame clones, and not every one. Here the sample spans 140,000 or so clones, approximately 89% being singletons. Analyses pooled second doses at about 4 or about 12 weeks. Trimming stripped 1 base from V and 1 base from J, with 7 bases between. CDR3 length: 14 amino acids. Germline CDR1 reads PRHDT; CDR2 reads FYEKMQ (reference sequence). The sample was peripheral blood, taken 28 days after the second AZD1222 dose. The V gene is TRBV13, the J gene TRBJ1-1; D call uncertain. This clonotype originated in an adult who received the AZD1222 COVID-19 vaccine. The CDR3 DNA sequence: TGTGCCAGCAGCTTAGCAGGAGGGAACACTGAAGCTTTCTTT. This translates into CASSLAGGNTEAFF.